A selection of T cell receptor beta chains follows, all from one sample in a study of shared clonotypes between healthy human individuals. Assay: immunoSEQ multiplex PCR; the TCRdb copy retains only in-frame clones and omits some. The sample shows about 1,900,000 clones, approximately 94% of them seen only once. Sequencing was performed on naive CD8+ T cells sorted from blood. The receptors were sampled from a young man in good health. The CDR3 runs from the conserved cysteine through the conserved F or W. Each record gives: CDR3 protein, CDR3 DNA, D gene, V gene, clone size, J gene. A D gene is named only where the DNA matches it firmly. A clone size is listed for some rows: how often the clone was seen (once, few, many), or a class if it is expanded.

CDR3 protein: CASSPTGTDAPSYYQPQHF
CDR3 DNA: TGTGCCAGTAGTCCCACCGGGACGGACGCCCCGAGTTACTATCAGCCCCAGCATTTT
D gene: -
V gene: TRBV19
clone size: -
J gene: TRBJ1-5

CDR3 protein: CASTRQSYEQYF
CDR3 DNA: TGTGCCAGCACCAGACAGTCCTACGAGCAGTACTTC
D gene: -
V gene: TRBV6-4
clone size: -
J gene: TRBJ2-7

CDR3 protein: CASSFLGRRTTQGYTF
CDR3 DNA: TGTGCCAGCAGTTTCCTGGGACGCCGGACAACTCAGGGCTACACCTTC
D gene: -
V gene: TRBV27
clone size: -
J gene: TRBJ1-2

CDR3 protein: CSVEGIYEQYF
CDR3 DNA: TGCAGCGTTGAGGGAATCTACGAGCAGTACTTC
D gene: -
V gene: TRBV29-1
clone size: -
J gene: TRBJ2-7

CDR3 protein: CASSQGGRVYTEAFF
CDR3 DNA: TGCGCCAGCAGCCAAGGGGGGAGGGTCTACACTGAAGCTTTCTTT
D gene: -
V gene: TRBV4-3
clone size: -
J gene: TRBJ1-1

CDR3 protein: CASSQAPDRSSYEQYF
CDR3 DNA: TGCGCCAGCAGCCAAGCCCCGGACAGAAGCTCCTACGAGCAGTACTTC
D gene: -
V gene: TRBV4-1
clone size: -
J gene: TRBJ2-7

CDR3 protein: CATSRDEGYEQFF
CDR3 DNA: TGTGCCACCAGCCGAGATGAGGGCTATGAGCAGTTCTTC
D gene: -
V gene: TRBV15
clone size: once
J gene: TRBJ2-1

CDR3 protein: CAWSLLAGDGETQYF
CDR3 DNA: TGTGCCTGGAGTCTTTTAGCGGGGGACGGAGAGACCCAGTACTTC
D gene: TRBD2
V gene: TRBV30
clone size: -
J gene: TRBJ2-5

CDR3 protein: CASSLYGYEQYF
CDR3 DNA: TGCGCCAGCAGCTTGTACGGGTACGAGCAGTACTTC
D gene: -
V gene: TRBV5-1
clone size: -
J gene: TRBJ2-7

CDR3 protein: CASSLSSPRGAMNTEAFF
CDR3 DNA: TGTGCCAGCAGTTTATCGTCCCCCCGGGGAGCCATGAACACTGAAGCTTTCTTT
D gene: -
V gene: TRBV27
clone size: -
J gene: TRBJ1-1

CDR3 protein: CASSPPNGDRGSQPQHF
CDR3 DNA: TGTGCCAGCTCACCACCGAATGGGGACAGGGGGTCTCAGCCCCAGCATTTT
D gene: TRBD1
V gene: TRBV18
clone size: -
J gene: TRBJ1-5

CDR3 protein: CASSEGGYREAKQFF
CDR3 DNA: TGTGCCAGCAGCGAAGGGGGATACAGGGAGGCTAAGCAGTTCTTC
D gene: -
V gene: TRBV9
clone size: -
J gene: TRBJ2-1

CDR3 protein: CASSSDKEGRYTDTQYF
CDR3 DNA: TGCGCCAGCAGCTCGGACAAGGAGGGCCGATACACAGATACGCAGTATTTT
D gene: -
V gene: TRBV5-1
clone size: -
J gene: TRBJ2-3

CDR3 protein: CASSHKKEGGSYEQYF
CDR3 DNA: TGTGCCAGCAGCCACAAGAAGGAGGGCGGATCCTACGAGCAGTACTTC
D gene: -
V gene: TRBV2
clone size: -
J gene: TRBJ2-7

CDR3 protein: CASSAWTGGTSDEQFF
CDR3 DNA: TGTGCCAGCAGTGCCTGGACAGGGGGAACCAGCGATGAGCAGTTCTTC
D gene: TRBD1
V gene: TRBV6-1
clone size: -
J gene: TRBJ2-1

CDR3 protein: CASSSRLAGNTGELFF
CDR3 DNA: TGTGCCAGCAGCAGTCGACTAGCGGGGAACACCGGGGAGCTGTTTTTT
D gene: TRBD2
V gene: TRBV28
clone size: -
J gene: TRBJ2-2

CDR3 protein: CASSSRDRAYEQYF
CDR3 DNA: TGTGCCAGCAGCTCGCGGGACAGGGCCTACGAGCAGTACTTC
D gene: TRBD1
V gene: TRBV11-2
clone size: -
J gene: TRBJ2-7